These 15 T cell receptor beta chains were all obtained from the same sample, sequenced in a study of T cell repertoires in cytomegalovirus infection (dated by TCRdb to the late 2010s). The sample's treatment or condition label, in plain terms: in vitro stimulation with specific CMV peptide epitopes to enrich CMV-specific T cells. TCRdb lists the instrument as Illumina HiSeq 1500. In TCRdb, the public reads were trimmed at Q25 with fastp and aligned with MiXCR, with productive beta chains retained. A single entry per CDR3 protein holds the most common genes and DNA from its merged rows. This sample holds approximately 1,000,000 distinct CDR3 sequences; roughly a third were observed only once. Roughly an eighth of the sample is taken by the ten largest. The antigens of these receptors remain unknown. The sequenced sample was cultured CD8+ T cells from PBMCs, obtained from culture after CMV antigen stimulation. The source is a human donor in good health (CMV status not recorded). Some clones in this sample may be carry-over from other donors' samples.

This clonotype was recorded at least ten times. This sequence joins TRBV7-8 and TRBJ1-5; D is ambiguous. V was pared by 0 bases and J by 4 bases, with 10 bases between. This CDR3 is built from 15 residues. Germline CDR1 and CDR2: SGHVS and FQNEAQ. CDR3 residues: CASSLADPRNQPQHF. In nucleotides, the CDR3 is TGTGCCAGCAGCTTAGCTGATCCCAGGAATCAGCCCCAGCATTTT.

This clonotype occurred a few times. V and J are TRBV4-1 and TRBJ2-2; D assignment may be TRBD1 or TRBD2 (7 bases each). V lost 0 bases and J lost 6, with 14 bases in between. The CDR3 has 16 amino acids. Germline V gives CDR1 MGHRA, CDR2 YSYEKL. CDR3 coding DNA: TGCGCCAGCAGCCAAGATTTGACAGGGAGGGCCGGGGAGCTGTTTTTT. Its protein product is CASSQDLTGRAGELFF.

Only a few counts were recorded for this clonotype. J is TRBJ2-5 and V is TRBV7-2; no reliable D call. The germline V and J ends were trimmed by 4 bases and 6 bases, with 12 bases remaining between them. This CDR3 has 13 amino acids. Germline CDR1 SGHTA, CDR2 FQGNSA. CDR3 DNA sequence: TGTGCCAGCAGCTCCACCCCTCAGAAGACCCAGTACTTC. It is translated as CASSSTPQKTQYF.

This clonotype came up many times. This chain links TRBV7-9 with TRBJ1-5, with D possibly being TRBD1 (6 bases). CDR3 size: 15 residues. Germline V gene sequence: CDR1 SEHNR, CDR2 FQNEAQ (reference sequence). Trimming stripped 1 base from V and 4 bases from J, with 11 bases between. The CDR3, as DNA: TGTGCCAGCAGCTTAGGTACAGGGTGGAATCAGCCCCAGCATTTT. Its protein is CASSLGTGWNQPQHF.

With respect to this clonotype: This may stem from a read error, because a much larger clone lies one nucleotide away. V is TRBV9 and J is TRBJ2-5, with 7 bases aligning to TRBD1. Germline values: CDR1 SGDLS, CDR2 YYNGEE. The CDR3 loop spans 14 amino acids. The junction had 4 bases not matched to a gene; V was cut back by 4 bases and J by 1 base. In DNA form, the CDR3 reads TGTGCCAGCAGCCCTGGACAGGCCCAAGAGACCCAGTACTTC. This translates into CASSPGQAQETQYF.

This clonotype came up a few times. The CDR3 region has the DNA TGTGCCAGCACCGGACAGTATTCAACTAATGAAAAACTGTTTTTT. It is translated as CASTGQYSTNEKLFF. V is TRBV6-1 and J is TRBJ1-4; perhaps TRBD1 as D (6 bases). Germline V gene data show CDR1 as MNHNS and CDR2 as SASEGT. With 7 bases removed from V and 0 bases from J, the gap between germline ends came to 12 bases. This CDR3 contains 15 residues.

The rearrangement links TRBV27 to TRBJ2-7; D remains ambiguous. In germline, CDR1 is MNHEY, CDR2 SMNVEV (reference sequence). This CDR3 contains 15 residues. V lost 5 bases to trimming and J lost 4 bases, with 18 bases between them. The CDR3 loop reads CASSILGPPRYEQYF. The CDR3 nucleotides read TGTGCCAGCAGTATTCTGGGCCCACCGAGATACGAGCAGTACTTC.

This chain joins TRBV4-1 and TRBJ2-5; no clear D. Germline loops: CDR1 MGHRA, CDR2 YSYEKL. The germline V and J ends were trimmed by 1 base and 4 bases, with 10 bases remaining between them. There are 14 residues in the CDR3. CDR3 sequence: CASSQGYQVETQYF. The CDR3 nucleotides are TGCGCCAGCAGCCAAGGCTACCAGGTAGAGACCCAGTACTTC.

The gene calls are TRBV5-4 and TRBJ1-1, with a possible D match to TRBD1 (5 bases). Trimming removed 2 bases at V and 7 bases at J, with 15 bases between. The CDR3 extends over 14 amino acids. CDR1 and CDR2 (germline): SGHNT, YYREEE (reference sequence). The CDR3 region has the DNA TGTGCCAGCAGCTTTAAAGGCCAGGGATTTGAAGCTTTCTTT. Protein: CASSFKGQGFEAFF.

The chain joins TRBV12-5 to TRBJ2-7, with TRBD2 matching over 9 bases. This CDR3 has 17 amino acids. Germline CDR1 and CDR2: LGHNT and FRNRAP. The J segment lost 6 bases and the V segment lost 5 bases, leaving 17 bases of the junction unmatched. CDR3 DNA: TGTGCTAGTGGTCTTTCCCGGAGACTAGCGGTCCCACCCGAGCAGTACTTC. Protein product: CASGLSRRLAVPPEQYF.

A single count supports this clonotype. The chain recombines TRBV3-1 with TRBJ2-3, with 9 bases matching TRBD2. The V segment lost 3 bases and the J segment 5 bases; nucleotides outside the gene matches: 6. This CDR3 is built from 15 residues. Germline CDR1 LGHDT, CDR2 YNNKEL (reference sequence). The CDR3 reads CASSHEAGGQDTQYF. The CDR3 DNA is TGTGCCAGCAGCCATGAAGCGGGGGGTCAAGATACGCAGTATTTT.

Ten or more counts support this clonotype. The chain couples TRBV7-8 to TRBJ2-1; D is unresolved. Germline loops: CDR1 SGHVS, CDR2 FQNEAQ. The CDR3 length is 15 residues. V lost 0 bases, J lost 3 bases, and 9 bases lay in between. The CDR3 nucleotides are TGTGCCAGCAGCTTAGCGAAGCCAGACTACAATGAGCAGTTCTTC. Amino acids: CASSLAKPDYNEQFF.

The table lists this clonotype with a few counts. This chain connects TRBV10-3 to TRBJ2-1, with 13 bases identical to TRBD2. CDR1 is ENHRY and CDR2 is SYGVKD in the germline V gene. J was trimmed by 16 bases and V by 2 bases; bases with no gene match: 11. The CDR3 extends over 15 amino acids. CDR3 in amino acids: CAISEDRLAGGIRFF. CDR3 nucleotide sequence: TGTGCCATCAGTGAGGACAGACTAGCGGGGGGTATACGCTTCTTC.

The chain employs TRBV6-5 and TRBJ2-2; TRBD1 might be the D (5 bases). V gave up 10 bases and J gave up 5 bases, with 14 bases separating them. The length of the CDR3 is 13 residues. CDR1 is MNHEY, CDR2 SVGAGI, per germline. This chain's CDR3 is CAITHRSTGELFF. In DNA, the CDR3 is TGTGCCATAACACACAGGTCGACCGGGGAGCTGTTTTTT.

The sample holds a few counts of this clonotype. The chain employs TRBV15 and TRBJ2-1; D is uncertain. Germline CDR1 is LNHNV and CDR2 is YYDKDF (reference sequence). The length of the CDR3 is 13 residues. V gave up 1 base and J gave up 5 bases, with 6 bases separating them. The DNA of the CDR3 is TGTGCCACCAGCAGAGTGGCCCACAATGAGCAGTTCTTC. Translating it yields CATSRVAHNEQFF.